This T cell receptor (beta chain) was sequenced for a study of blood T cells in healthy people across ages. About this clonotype: Its antigen is unidentified.

General study findings and limits: Whereas aged donors had fewer naive CD4+ cells, long-lived donors had more of them and higher diversity.

A second about 7 to 12 cycle PCR used barcoded and J-beta primers. MiXCR was run by TCRdb on the 5' RACE reads, yielding one entry per CDR3 protein. The table has some 1.7 million distinct CDR3 sequences, roughly 27% seen once. CDR1 SGHKS and CDR2 YYEKEE come from the germline V gene (reference sequence). The CDR3 length is 14 residues. V lost 1 base, J lost 4 bases, and 11 bases lay in between. The sample taken for sequencing was blood. V and J are TRBV5-5 and TRBJ1-1, with D perhaps TRBD1 (5 bases). This sequence was found in a woman aged 30 to 39 in good health. The CDR3 is CASSLREGSTEAFF. In nucleotides, the CDR3 is TGTGCCAGCAGCTTGCGGGAGGGGAGCACTGAAGCTTTCTTT. The complete variable domain, with remaining parts taken from reference TRBV5-5 and TRBJ1-1, reads DAGVTQSPTHLIKTRGQQVTLRCSPISGHKSVSWYQQVLGQGPQFIFQYYEKEERGRGNFPDRFSARQFPNYSSELNVNALLLGDSALYLCASSLREGSTEAFFGQGTRLTVV.